The 26 T cell receptor beta chains presented below share a single source sample, sequenced in a study of T cells in Graves' hyperthyroidism and ophthalmopathy. Using RNA transcripts as the source, TCR beta CDR3 regions were amplified. HTBI primers were employed in a first-round RT-PCR of the TCR CDR3. Each CDR3 protein is one row after TCRdb ran MiXCR on the multiplex PCR reads. The table shows about 720,000 distinct CDR3 sequences, with roughly 20% occurring only once. Sequenced material: blood. These TCRs come from a woman in her forties or fifties with Graves' hyperthyroidism that later progressed to Graves' ophthalmopathy.

This clonotype was picked up many times. The V gene is TRBV6-2 or TRBV6-3, the J gene TRBJ2-7, with 10 bases matching TRBD1. The CDR3 is 14 amino acids. V was pared by 8 bases and J by 5 bases, with 9 bases of the junction left unmatched. Looked up from germline, CDR1 is MNHEY and CDR2 is SVGEGT. DNA for the CDR3: TGTGCCAGCGCCTTGACAGGGGGCGTCGACGAGCAGTACTTC. It specifies CASALTGGVDEQYF.

This clonotype was recorded many times. The J gene is TRBJ1-4, the V gene TRBV3-1; D not resolved. CDR1 is LGHDT, CDR2 YNNKEL, per germline (reference sequence). Trimming shortened V by 0 bases and J by 8 bases, and 4 bases separated the two germline ends. The CDR3 contains 12 residues. The CDR3 spells CASSQEREKLFF. The CDR3 DNA follows: TGTGCCAGCAGCCAAGAACGAGAAAAACTGTTTTTT.

The chain couples TRBV7-9 to TRBJ1-1; tentatively, D is TRBD1 (5 bases). Trimming shortened V by 3 bases and J by 1 base, and 12 bases separated the two germline ends. This CDR3 comprises 15 residues. Germline loops: CDR1 SEHNR, CDR2 FQNEAQ (reference sequence). CDR3 in DNA: TGTGCCAGCAGCTTGTTCGGGGCCGAGAACACTGAAGCTTTCTTT. Translation gives CASSLFGAENTEAFF.

This clonotype has ten or more counts. The chain uses TRBV2 and TRBJ1-2; TRBD1 aligns across 7 bases. The CDR3 has 14 residues. CDR1 SNHLY and CDR2 FYNNEI come from the germline V gene. The V segment lost 6 bases and the J segment 9 bases; nucleotides outside the gene matches: 13. The CDR3: CASSGPRDSWSYTF. The CDR3 DNA is TGTGCCAGCAGCGGACCCCGGGACAGCTGGAGCTACACCTTC.

The CDR3 here is CSARTGGLFSGNTIYF. The CDR3 nucleotides are TGCAGTGCTAGGACAGGTGGGCTGTTCTCTGGAAACACCATATATTTT. The chain carries TRBV20-1 and TRBJ1-3; a weak D match, TRBD1 (6 bases). The CDR3 sequence is 16 residues long. V was cut by 3 bases and J by 0 bases, with 15 bases left in between. Per germline, CDR1 DFQATT and CDR2 SNEGSKA (reference sequence).

This chain connects TRBV29-1 to TRBJ2-7; tentative D call: TRBD2 (5 bases). The V gene lost 3 bases and the J gene lost 4 bases, with 19 bases spanning the gap. The CDR3 runs 15 residues. Germline loops: CDR1 SQVTM, CDR2 ANQGSEA. CDR3 protein: CSVESGQLASYEQYF. The DNA for the CDR3 is TGCAGCGTTGAGTCCGGGCAGCTAGCCTCTTACGAGCAGTACTTC.

This clonotype was detected many times. This chain connects TRBV20-1 to TRBJ2-7; a weak D match, TRBD1 (6 bases). CDR3 size: 14 residues. Germline V gives CDR1 DFQATT, CDR2 SNEGSKA (reference sequence). Deletions cut 4 bases from V and 1 base from J, with 14 bases between. The CDR3 sequence: CSATDWDKSYEQYF. The CDR3 DNA sequence: TGCAGTGCTACCGATTGGGACAAATCCTACGAGCAGTACTTC.

There are many counts of this clonotype. The V call is TRBV20-1, the J call TRBJ1-5; D is uncertain. Germline V gene sequence: CDR1 DFQATT, CDR2 SNEGSKA (reference sequence). The length of the CDR3 is 14 residues. The V gene lost 0 bases and the J gene lost 6 bases, with 12 bases spanning the gap. CDR3 region: CSARDPGGIQPQHF. In DNA form, the CDR3 reads TGCAGTGCTAGAGATCCGGGAGGAATTCAGCCCCAGCATTTT.

This clonotype was counted many times. J is TRBJ1-3 and V is TRBV12-5; 9 bases line up with TRBD1. Germline assignment: CDR1 LGHNT and CDR2 FRNRAP. CDR3 length: 14 residues. V shed 9 bases and J 1 base; nucleotides not matched to a gene: 4. CDR3 DNA: TGTGCTAGCCGGGGACAGGGTTCTGGAAACACCATATATTTT. It encodes CASRGQGSGNTIYF.

This clonotype was seen a few times. V and J are TRBV7-2 and TRBJ1-2; tentatively, D is TRBD1 (6 bases). The CDR3 consists of 19 residues. V was shortened by 1 base and J by 2 bases, with 23 bases between the two germline ends. Germline V gives CDR1 SGHTA, CDR2 FQGNSA. The DNA of the CDR3 is TGTGCCAGCAGCTTAGGGGGGGGCACAGGGATTCGGGCCAACTATGGCTACACCTTC. This sequence encodes CASSLGGGTGIRANYGYTF.

This rearrangement joins TRBV5-1 to TRBJ1-1, with 9 bases identical to TRBD1. Losses at the gene ends were 6 bases for V and 5 bases for J; bases not matched to a gene: 8. Germline CDR1 reads SGHRS; CDR2 reads YFSETQ. This CDR3 has 14 amino acids. The CDR3 reads CASTVPGQGTEAFF. CDR3 in DNA: TGCGCCAGCACCGTCCCGGGACAGGGAACTGAAGCTTTCTTT.

This clonotype was detected only a few times. The chain carries TRBV5-1 and TRBJ1-6; D unclear. The CDR3 is 13 amino acids. V was cut by 8 bases and J by 5 bases, with 11 bases left in between. Germline CDR1 reads SGHRS; CDR2 reads YFSETQ. CDR3 bases: TGCGCCAGTCACATCGAAAATAATTCACCCCTCCACTTT. Translation: CASHIENNSPLHF.

The table lists this clonotype with many counts. The V gene is TRBV11-3, the J gene TRBJ2-2; 7 bases agree with TRBD1. Germline loops: CDR1 SGHNT, CDR2 YENEEA. Germline trimming cut 5 bases from V and 4 bases from J; bases unmatched to any gene: 7. This CDR3 contains 15 residues. CDR3 DNA: TGTGCCAGCAGCCACCGACAGGGTGGCACCGGGGAGCTGTTTTTT. It is translated as CASSHRQGGTGELFF.

V usage is TRBV6-5 and J usage is TRBJ1-2, with 8 bases fitting TRBD1. The V gene end was trimmed by 2 bases and the J gene end by 6 bases; junction bases not matched to a gene: 2. This CDR3 spans 13 amino acids. Germline CDR1 MNHEY, CDR2 SVGAGI. As DNA, the CDR3 is TGTGCCAGCAGTTACCAGGGGGCGAATGGCTACACCTTC. Protein product: CASSYQGANGYTF.

This clonotype was counted a few times. The chain carries TRBV12-3 or TRBV12-4 and TRBJ2-7, with D perhaps TRBD1 or TRBD2 (6 bases each). V lost 3 bases and J 2 bases, leaving 14 bases between the germline ends. The CDR3 length is 15 residues. CDR3 amino acids: CASSFYGGSAYEQYF. CDR3 nucleotides: TGTGCCAGCAGTTTCTACGGGGGCTCGGCCTACGAGCAGTACTTC.

The gene calls are TRBV3-1 and TRBJ2-7; no clear D gene. Per germline, CDR1 LGHDT and CDR2 YNNKEL (reference sequence). This CDR3 contains 15 residues. The ends were cut back, 0 bases at V and 9 bases at J, with 18 bases in the middle. Here the CDR3 reads CASSQDKRTSWGQYF. The CDR3 bases are TGTGCCAGCAGCCAAGATAAACGGACGTCCTGGGGGCAGTACTTC.

The rearrangement joins TRBV3-1 to TRBJ2-2; D is uncertain. The CDR3 is made up of 14 amino acids. Germline V gene sequence: CDR1 LGHDT, CDR2 YNNKEL (reference sequence). V shed 1 base and J shed 5 bases, with 8 bases lying between them. CDR3 residues: CASSQGGVTGELFF. The CDR3 region has the DNA TGTGCCAGCAGCCAAGGTGGGGTAACCGGGGAGCTGTTTTTT.

This clonotype was observed a few times. The chain is built from TRBV2 and TRBJ2-1, with D possibly being TRBD1 or TRBD2 (5 bases each). There are 17 residues in the CDR3. Germline V gene data show CDR1 as SNHLY and CDR2 as FYNNEI. Trimming took off 7 bases at V and 7 bases at J, with 26 bases between the two ends. The CDR3: CASKGPDYPSVVNEQFF. As DNA, the CDR3 is TGTGCCAGCAAGGGGCCAGACTATCCCTCGGTTGTGAATGAGCAGTTCTTC.

The rearrangement links TRBV4-2 to TRBJ1-1; D possibly corresponds to TRBD1 (5 bases). The germline V gene encodes CDR1 LGHNA and CDR2 YNFKEQ. V lost 0 bases, J lost 0 bases, and 11 bases lay in between. This CDR3 comprises 16 residues. The CDR3 protein is CASSQERGRMNTEAFF. In DNA, the CDR3 is TGTGCCAGCAGCCAAGAAAGGGGTCGCATGAACACTGAAGCTTTCTTT.

The rearrangement joins TRBV7-9 to TRBJ2-3; TRBD1 matches at 11 bases. This CDR3 spans 16 amino acids. V lost 5 bases and J lost 4; bases outside the gene matches: 8. In germline, CDR1 is SEHNR, CDR2 FQNEAQ (reference sequence). The CDR3 protein is CASSPTGTGGPDTQYF. Written as DNA, the CDR3 is TGTGCCAGCAGCCCTACCGGGACAGGGGGACCAGATACGCAGTATTTT.

The chain links TRBV30 to TRBJ1-2; D is uncertain. Trimming shortened V by 3 bases and J by 8 bases, and 16 bases separated the two germline ends. The CDR3 totals 13 residues. Per the germline V gene, CDR1 is GTSNPN and CDR2 is SVGIG (reference sequence). The CDR3 here is CAWSRTGERGYTF. The DNA for the CDR3 is TGTGCCTGGAGCCGTACTGGGGAACGGGGCTACACCTTC.

This clonotype was seen ten or more times. The V gene is TRBV20-1, the J gene TRBJ1-6, with D possibly TRBD1 on 6 matching bases. Trimming shortened V by 0 bases and J by 4 bases, and 13 bases separated the two germline ends. This CDR3 is built from 16 residues. Germline assignment: CDR1 DFQATT and CDR2 SNEGSKA (reference sequence). CDR3: CSARDEQGLYNSPLHF. In nucleotides, the CDR3 is TGCAGTGCTAGAGATGAGCAGGGGCTATATAATTCACCCCTCCACTTT.

This clonotype was seen repeatedly, ten times or more. The CDR3 sequence: CASKVVGRETQYF. The CDR3 DNA sequence: TGTGCCAGCAAAGTGGTAGGTCGAGAGACCCAGTACTTC. The chain carries TRBV12-3 or TRBV12-4 and TRBJ2-5; D gene unclear. The CDR3 is 13 residues long. The V end was cut by 7 bases, the J end by 4 bases, with 13 bases between.

The J gene is TRBJ1-4, the V gene TRBV7-9; tentatively, D is TRBD1 (5 bases). V was clipped by 6 bases and J by 2 bases, with 10 bases between them. Germline V CDR1 and CDR2: SEHNR, FQNEAQ (reference sequence). The CDR3 has 14 amino acids. CDR3 in DNA: TGTGCCAGCAGTCGACGACAGACTAATGAAAAACTGTTTTTT. It encodes CASSRRQTNEKLFF.

The rearrangement links TRBV2 to TRBJ1-1; 11 nucleotides align to TRBD1. CDR1 is SNHLY, CDR2 FYNNEI, per germline. The CDR3 runs 15 residues. J lost 5 bases, V lost 4 bases, and 6 bases had no gene match. In nucleotides, the CDR3 is TGTGCCAGCAGTGGCACGGGACAGGGGGGAACTGAAGCTTTCTTT. The encoded protein is CASSGTGQGGTEAFF.

The V gene is TRBV6-1, the J gene TRBJ2-1; D is uncertain. This CDR3 comprises 15 residues. V was pared by 7 bases and J by 8 bases, with 21 bases between. Germline V gene data show CDR1 as MNHNS and CDR2 as SASEGT. The CDR3 spells CASTERRNGLDEQFF. Here the CDR3 DNA reads TGTGCCAGCACTGAGCGCCGAAATGGTCTGGATGAGCAGTTCTTC.